Each of the 20 T cell receptor beta chains below was sequenced from the same sample in a study of response to subunit inactivated influenza vaccine (dated 2018 in TCRdb). Receptors were amplified or captured by RT-PCR. Sequencing used an Illumina HiSeq 2500. TCRdb took the public reads, trimmed them with fastp at Q25, ran MiXCR for clone calling and kept in-frame beta chains. Merged by CDR3 protein, the rows form single entries marked with the most common genes and DNA. Counted in this sample were fewer than 350,000 distinct CDR3 sequences; 21% of them appeared once. The ten largest clones represent 9.5% to 13% of the sample. The sequenced sample was PBMCs from blood, obtained approximately 20 months after vaccination. All receptors come from a man between 50 and 69 years old who received an inactivated influenza vaccine. Donor details come from another sample of the same person, matched by shared clones.

This clonotype was recorded once. CDR3 residues: CASSRGPLLETQYF. CDR3 nucleotides: TGTGCCAGCAGCCGCGGACCTCTATTGGAGACCCAGTACTTC. The chain carries TRBV7-7 and TRBJ2-5; D not certain. V was pared by 5 bases and J by 5 bases, with 15 bases between. The CDR3 runs to 14 residues. In germline, CDR1 is SSHAT, CDR2 FNYEAQ (reference sequence). Using reference TRBV7-7 and TRBJ2-5 for the parts outside the CDR3, the full variable domain is GAGVSQSPRYKVTKRGQDVTLRCDPISSHATLYWYQQALGQGPEFLTYFNYEAQPDKSGLPSDRFSAERPEGSISTLTIQRTEQRDSAMYRCASSRGPLLETQYFGPGTRLLVL.

The gene calls are TRBV7-9 and TRBJ1-2; D is unclear. CDR3 length equals 14 residues. The V gene lost 2 bases and the J gene lost 2 bases, with 9 bases spanning the gap. Per germline, CDR1 SEHNR and CDR2 FQNEAQ (reference sequence). CDR3 residues: CASSLPTKNYGYTF. The CDR3 DNA reads as TGTGCCAGCAGCTTACCGACGAAAAACTATGGCTACACCTTC.

This clonotype was seen only a few times. The chain employs TRBV10-3 and TRBJ1-1; perhaps TRBD1 as D (5 bases). The CDR3 length is 15 residues. V lost 0 bases, J lost 4 bases, and 12 bases lay in between. CDR1 and CDR2 from the germline V gene are ENHRY and SYGVKD. CDR3 nucleotides: TGTGCCATCAGTGAGTCTGGGGGACGGGGCACTGAAGCTTTCTTT. This codes for CAISESGGRGTEAFF.

V gene TRBV28 combines with J gene TRBJ2-5, with D possibly matching TRBD1 (6 bases). This CDR3 region has 13 residues. From germline, CDR1 is MDHEN and CDR2 SYDVKM. V dropped 3 bases and J dropped 5 bases, with 10 bases sitting between them. This chain's CDR3 is CASSFAGQETQYF. The CDR3 nucleotides are TGTGCCAGCAGTTTTGCAGGACAGGAGACCCAGTACTTC.

The V gene is TRBV6-2 or TRBV6-3, the J gene TRBJ2-7; possibly TRBD1 for D (6 bases). V was shortened by 8 bases and J by 0 bases, with 11 bases between the two germline ends. CDR3 length: 13 amino acids. Germline lookup yields CDR1 MNHEY and CDR2 SVGEGT. Here the CDR3 DNA reads TGTGCCAGCCGGGACATCTCCTCCTACGAGCAGTACTTC. This sequence encodes CASRDISSYEQYF.

The V gene is TRBV4-2, the J gene TRBJ1-2, with D possibly being TRBD1 (6 bases). From germline, CDR1 is LGHNA and CDR2 YNFKEQ. The V end was cut by 1 base, the J end by 1 base, with 10 bases between. CDR3 length: 15 residues. Written as DNA, the CDR3 is TGTGCCAGCAGCCAAGCTACAGGGAATAACTATGGCTACACCTTC. Amino acid sequence: CASSQATGNNYGYTF.

V gene TRBV27 combines with J gene TRBJ1-1; D is undetermined. Trimming cost V 6 bases and J 3 bases, with 14 bases left between them. The CDR3 is 14 amino acids. Germline CDR1 MNHEY, CDR2 SMNVEV (reference sequence). The CDR3 sequence is CASSRLVGDTEAFF. The CDR3 coding sequence is TGTGCCAGCAGCCGACTTGTGGGCGACACTGAAGCTTTCTTT.

The chain is built from TRBV3-1 and TRBJ2-7; D may be TRBD2 (6 bases). V lost 0 bases and J 7 bases, leaving 10 bases between the germline ends. CDR3 length: 13 residues. Germline CDR1 reads LGHDT; CDR2 reads YNNKEL (reference sequence). CDR3 amino acids: CASSQDDGREQYF. The CDR3 DNA reads as TGTGCCAGCAGCCAAGATGACGGGAGAGAGCAGTACTTC.

This clonotype was seen many times. V gene TRBV7-2 combines with J gene TRBJ1-6; no reliable D call. Trimming stripped 1 base from V and 9 bases from J, with 10 bases between. The CDR3 runs 14 residues. Germline V gene lookup returns CDR1 SGHTA and CDR2 FQGNSA. The CDR3, as DNA: TGTGCCAGCAGCTTAGACGGCGGGGTTTCACCCCTCCACTTT. Its translation is CASSLDGGVSPLHF.

Concerning this clonotype: An end of the junction differs from the germline gene, which may be a read error. The gene calls are TRBV18 and TRBJ1-1; 8 bases agree with TRBD1. Per germline, CDR1 KGHSH and CDR2 LQKENI. This CDR3 has 14 amino acids. The CDR3: CASSPLAGGTEALF. DNA of the CDR3: TGTGCCAGCTCACCACTGGCAGGGGGCACTGAAGCTTTATTT.

In this sample, this clonotype turned up a few times. The rearrangement joins TRBV20-1 to TRBJ2-2, with D possibly called TRBD1 or TRBD2 (7 bases each). CDR1 is DFQATT and CDR2 is SNEGSKA in the germline V gene (reference sequence). The V end lost 2 bases, the J end lost 7 bases, and 14 bases lay between the germline ends. The CDR3 is made up of 14 amino acids. As DNA, the CDR3 is TGCAGTGCTAGACCGACAGGGAGGGGCGGGGAGCTGTTTTTT. Amino acids: CSARPTGRGGELFF.

The table lists this clonotype with a few counts. The V and J genes are TRBV5-6 and TRBJ1-1; TRBD1 agrees at 7 bases. The junction had 4 bases not matched to a gene; V was cut back by 5 bases and J by 0 bases. Germline loops: CDR1 SGHDT, CDR2 YYEEEE. CDR3 length: 14 residues. The CDR3 DNA reads as TGTGCCAGCAGATGGGGACAGATGAACACTGAAGCTTTCTTT. Translation gives CASRWGQMNTEAFF. Full variable domain (rest looked up from reference TRBV5-6 and TRBJ1-1): DAGVTQSPTHLIKTRGQQVTLRCSPKSGHDTVSWYQQALGQGPQFIFQYYEEEERQRGNFPDRFSGHQFPNYSSELNVNALLLGDSALYLCASRWGQMNTEAFFGQGTRLTVV.

This rearrangement joins TRBV10-3 to TRBJ2-7; maybe TRBD2 (5 bases). V was pared by 2 bases and J by 6 bases, with 8 bases between. Germline V CDR1 and CDR2: ENHRY, SYGVKD. The CDR3 runs to 12 residues. CDR3 loop: CAISEGSPEQYF. CDR3 nucleotide sequence: TGTGCCATCAGTGAGGGGAGTCCCGAGCAGTACTTC.

As for this clonotype: This could be a read error, since a much larger clone is one nucleotide away. The chain joins TRBV5-1 to TRBJ1-2; D is ambiguous. Per the germline V gene, CDR1 is SGHRS and CDR2 is YFSETQ. The CDR3 totals 13 residues. V was shortened by 3 bases and J by 4 bases, with 10 bases between the two germline ends. CDR3 nucleotide sequence: TGCGCCAGCAGCTCCATATCAATCTATGGCTACACCTTC. Amino acid sequence: CASSSISIYGYTF.

This rearrangement joins TRBV20-1 to TRBJ2-1; TRBD2 might be the D (5 bases). Trimming removed 2 bases from V and 0 bases from J, with 11 bases in between. The CDR3 is 15 amino acids. CDR1 is DFQATT and CDR2 is SNEGSKA in the germline V gene (reference sequence). The CDR3 DNA reads as TGCAGTGCTAGATCCGGGGTCAGCTCCTACAATGAGCAGTTCTTC. This encodes CSARSGVSSYNEQFF.

The V gene is TRBV20-1, the J gene TRBJ2-7; perhaps TRBD2 as D (5 bases). This CDR3 contains 16 residues. Germline CDR1 reads DFQATT; CDR2 reads SNEGSKA (reference sequence). V was shortened by 3 bases and J by 7 bases, with 25 bases between the two germline ends. In DNA, the CDR3 is TGCAGTGCTAGTGACCCCGGACTTTCAGGCCGCCAAGAGCAGTACTTC. As protein: CSASDPGLSGRQEQYF.

The rearrangement links TRBV5-6 to TRBJ1-1; no clear D gene. Germline CDR1 reads SGHDT; CDR2 reads YYEEEE. Trimming pared 0 bases from V and 2 bases from J, leaving 11 bases between. The length of the CDR3 is 15 residues. The CDR3 spells CASSLGFWSNTEAFF. The CDR3 DNA reads as TGTGCCAGCAGCTTGGGTTTTTGGAGTAACACTGAAGCTTTCTTT.

This clonotype appeared a few times. CDR3 sequence: CASSRQDSNYGYTF. The CDR3 DNA sequence: TGTGCCAGTAGTAGACAGGACTCTAACTATGGCTACACCTTC. This chain connects TRBV19 to TRBJ1-2; perhaps TRBD1 as D (6 bases). The length of the CDR3 is 14 residues. CDR1 and CDR2 from the germline V gene are LNHDA and SQIVND (reference sequence). V dropped 4 bases and J dropped 0 bases, with 9 bases sitting between them.

The V gene is TRBV3-1, the J gene TRBJ2-5, with unresolved D. Germline V gene lookup returns CDR1 LGHDT and CDR2 YNNKEL (reference sequence). Trimming took 1 base from V and 5 from J, leaving 5 bases between them. There are 12 residues in the CDR3. The CDR3 reads CASSQVRETQYF. CDR3 DNA: TGTGCCAGCAGCCAAGTACGGGAGACCCAGTACTTC.

This clonotype has only a few counts. V and J are TRBV7-9 and TRBJ2-5, with unresolved D. The V and J ends lost 8 bases and 0 bases respectively, with 13 bases between them. Germline CDR1 reads SEHNR; CDR2 reads FQNEAQ (reference sequence). The CDR3 totals 14 residues. CDR3 coding DNA: TGTGCCAGCGTCTCGACTGAAGACCAAGAGACCCAGTACTTC. Protein sequence: CASVSTEDQETQYF.